The source of this T cell receptor (beta chain) is a study of shared clonotypes between healthy human individuals. General study points: Rarefaction showed that sequencing of sorted subsets was incomplete (despite large depth).

On this clone itself: Antigen specificity is unknown.

The assay was immunoSEQ multiplex PCR, and TCRdb's table has in-frame clones only and misses some. The data show about 1.9 million clones, 90% to 95% seen once. Naive CD8 cells lacked CD45RO and underwent positive selection for CCR7, leaving out terminally differentiated effector memory CD45RA+ cells. Recent acute infections and vaccinations were absent in the healthy HIV-negative adult donors. Germline V CDR1 and CDR2: SGHNT, YENEEA. V was pared by 2 bases and J by 0 bases, with 8 bases between. The length of the CDR3 is 15 residues. Material: naive CD8+ T cells from PBMCs. The chain combines TRBV11-3 with TRBJ2-1; no firm D call. The receptor was isolated from a young man in good health. Some clones in this sample may be carry-over from other donors' samples. CDR3 coding DNA: TGTGCCAGCAGCTTACTCTCCAGCTCCTACAATGAGCAGTTCTTC. The encoded protein is CASSLLSSSYNEQFF.